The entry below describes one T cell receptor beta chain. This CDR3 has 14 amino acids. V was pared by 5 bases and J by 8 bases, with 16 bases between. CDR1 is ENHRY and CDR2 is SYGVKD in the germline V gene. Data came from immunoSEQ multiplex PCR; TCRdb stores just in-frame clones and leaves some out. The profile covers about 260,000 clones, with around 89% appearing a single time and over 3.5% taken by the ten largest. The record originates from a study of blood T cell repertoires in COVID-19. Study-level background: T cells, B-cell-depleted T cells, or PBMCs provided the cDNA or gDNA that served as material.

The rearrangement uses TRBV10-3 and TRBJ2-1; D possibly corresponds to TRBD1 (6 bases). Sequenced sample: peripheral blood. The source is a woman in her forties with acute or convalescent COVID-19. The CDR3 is CAISFFQGSHEQFF. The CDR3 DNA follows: TGTGCCATCAGTTTTTTCCAGGGGTCCCATGAGCAGTTCTTC.